The subject of this entry is one T cell receptor beta chain. Two oligonucleotides, mixed equimolar, formed the beta constant-region primer covering TRBC1 and TRBC2. A 12-nucleotide UMI and the SP2 primer were added to the cDNA 3' end by oligonucleotide ligation. Nested alpha and beta constant-region primers with the SP2 primer drove four PCR rounds on ligated cDNA. TCRdb fed the UMI-ligation and nested PCR reads into MiXCR, producing one record per CDR3 protein. The profile covers 130,000 to 150,000 distinct CDR3 sequences, with about a sixth appearing a single time and approximately 0.13% taken by the ten largest. V dropped 4 bases and J dropped 2 bases, with 6 bases sitting between them. Germline V gene sequence: CDR1 SGHDN, CDR2 FVKESK. The CDR3 has 14 amino acids. This sample was included in a study of naive and memory T cell subsets. Cells stained for CD3, CD4, CD8, CD45RA, CD27 and viability were sorted into four CD45RA/CD27 subsets.

The chain links TRBV14 to TRBJ2-6; D call uncertain. The receptor was derived from a human donor in good health. The sample comprised naive CD4+ T cells from blood. The CDR3 loop reads CASSPGPGANVLTF. CDR3 DNA: TGTGCCAGCAGCCCTGGTCCTGGGGCCAACGTCCTGACTTTC.